These 28 T cell receptor beta chains originate from one sample sequenced in a study of blood T cell repertoires in COVID-19. Method: immunoSEQ multiplex PCR; TCRdb's copy keeps in-frame clones and lacks some. This table holds 250,000 to 350,000 clones, around 87% found once. The material sequenced was peripheral blood. These receptors were collected from a woman in her forties or fifties who had recovered from COVID-19.

This chain uses TRBV27 with TRBJ2-3; no firm D call. Germline loops: CDR1 MNHEY, CDR2 SMNVEV (reference sequence). This CDR3 spans 13 amino acids. Trimming shortened V by 3 bases and J by 2 bases, and 6 bases separated the two germline ends. The CDR3 DNA reads as TGTGCCAGCAGTTTCCTTTCCACAGATACGCAGTATTTT. Protein: CASSFLSTDTQYF.

In its sample, this clone was seen once. This chain links TRBV7-2 with TRBJ1-4, with D unclear. The germline V and J ends were trimmed by 3 bases and 4 bases, with 3 bases remaining between them. Germline CDR1 SGHTA, CDR2 FQGNSA. The CDR3 spans 12 residues. CDR3 loop: CASSFGNEKLFF. CDR3 DNA: TGTGCCAGCAGCTTCGGTAATGAAAAACTGTTTTTT.

V usage is TRBV6-4 and J usage is TRBJ2-6, with 7 bases fitting TRBD2. CDR1 is MRHNA, CDR2 SNTAGT, per germline. This CDR3 region has 16 residues. J gave up 0 bases and V 6 bases, and 5 bases lay outside the gene matches. The CDR3 sequence: CASRGEGNSGANVLTF. The CDR3 nucleotides are TGTGCCAGCAGGGGGGAGGGCAACTCTGGGGCCAACGTCCTGACTTTC.

This chain joins TRBV11-3 and TRBJ2-1, with TRBD2 matching 11 bases. The CDR3 covers 16 residues. From germline, CDR1 is SGHNT and CDR2 YENEEA. The ends lost 5 bases at V and 9 bases at J; junction bases unmatched: 12. DNA of the CDR3: TGTGCCAGCAGCGTGAGACTAGCGGGGATTGTTAGTGAGCAGTTCTTC. Encoded protein: CASSVRLAGIVSEQFF.

This chain joins TRBV5-4 and TRBJ2-1; the D gene is possibly TRBD2 (5 bases). Trimming stripped 0 bases from V and 8 bases from J, with 6 bases between. Germline-derived CDR1 and CDR2 are SGHNT and YYREEE (reference sequence). The CDR3 is 12 amino acids. The CDR3 bases are TGTGCCAGCAGCTTGGGAGGGTATGAGCAGTTCTTC. Its protein is CASSLGGYEQFF.

This rearrangement joins TRBV5-4 to TRBJ2-3; 7 bases map to TRBD2. This CDR3 has 14 amino acids. Germline CDR1 SGHNT, CDR2 YYREEE (reference sequence). Trimming at V came to 1 base and at J to 2 bases, leaving 1 base not matched to a gene. CDR3 in amino acids: CASSLLAATDTQYF. Written as DNA, the CDR3 is TGTGCCAGCAGCTTGCTAGCGGCCACAGATACGCAGTATTTT.

The chain carries TRBV19 and TRBJ1-3; D perhaps matches TRBD1 (6 bases). This CDR3 is 14 amino acids long. Germline V gene data show CDR1 as LNHDA and CDR2 as SQIVND (reference sequence). The ends were cut back, 9 bases at V and 4 bases at J, with 16 bases in the middle. CDR3 sequence reads: CASGRTGSGNTIYF. The CDR3 nucleotides are TGTGCCAGCGGACGCACAGGGAGCGGAAACACCATATATTTT.

The chain recombines TRBV6-5 with TRBJ2-2; no firm D call. This CDR3 region has 14 residues. Trimming stripped 0 bases from V and 5 bases from J, with 7 bases between. The germline V gene has CDR1 MNHEY and CDR2 SVGAGI. The CDR3 DNA sequence: TGTGCCAGCAGTTACTCATCCGGGACCGGGGAGCTGTTTTTT. This translates into CASSYSSGTGELFF.

V is TRBV30 and J is TRBJ1-1; perhaps TRBD1 as D (6 bases). This CDR3 has 12 residues. Trimming left V 2 bases short and J 10 bases short, with 14 bases between. Germline CDR1 and CDR2: GTSNPN and SVGIG (reference sequence). The CDR3 nucleotides are TGTGCCTGGAGTAGGCAGGGGTTGTCAGCTTTCTTT. As protein: CAWSRQGLSAFF.

The rearrangement uses TRBV28 and TRBJ2-3; TRBD2 is a possible D gene (5 bases). The CDR3 runs 15 residues. Germline CDR1 and CDR2: MDHEN and SYDVKM. Trimming cost V 3 bases and J 2 bases, with 12 bases left between them. The CDR3 here is CASSFTGGLTDTQYF. The CDR3 bases are TGTGCCAGCAGTTTTACCGGAGGTCTCACAGATACGCAGTATTTT.

This clone came up once. This chain links TRBV19 with TRBJ2-5; no reliable D call. The V end lost 3 bases, the J end lost 2 bases, and 7 bases lay between the germline ends. Germline V gives CDR1 LNHDA, CDR2 SQIVND (reference sequence). The CDR3 is made up of 13 amino acids. CDR3: CASSMSVQETQYF. The CDR3 DNA sequence: TGTGCCAGTAGTATGTCAGTACAAGAGACCCAGTACTTC.

The chain is built from TRBV7-2 and TRBJ2-3; no definite D call. Germline assignment: CDR1 SGHTA and CDR2 FQGNSA. The CDR3 contains 14 residues. Trimming left V 5 bases short and J 5 bases short, with 14 bases between. For the CDR3, the DNA is TGTGCCAGCAGCGAGCAATATACGGGAGATACGCAGTATTTT. It is translated as CASSEQYTGDTQYF.

The CDR3 loop reads CASSLEVQPYYEQYF. CDR3 DNA sequence: TGTGCCAGCAGCTTAGAAGTACAGCCATACTACGAGCAGTACTTC. The rearrangement joins TRBV7-2 to TRBJ2-7; D gene ambiguous. This CDR3 is built from 15 residues. Germline V gene data show CDR1 as SGHTA and CDR2 as FQGNSA. V shed 1 base and J shed 3 bases, with 13 bases lying between them. The full variable domain, in which reference TRBV7-2 and TRBJ2-7 provide the parts outside the CDR3, is GAGVSQSPSNKVTEKGKDVELRCDPISGHTALYWYRQSLGQGLEFLIYFQGNSAPDKSGLPSDRFSAERTGGSVSTLTIQRTQQEDSAVYLCASSLEVQPYYEQYFGPGTRLTVT.

This clone occurred a few times. This chain links TRBV4-3 with TRBJ2-5; D is undetermined. CDR1 is LGHNA and CDR2 is YSLEER in the germline V gene. Trimming took off 0 bases at V and 0 bases at J, with 8 bases between the two ends. The CDR3 runs to 15 residues. CDR3 nucleotides: TGCGCCAGCAGCCAAGAGTACCAGTACCAAGAGACCCAGTACTTC. Translation gives CASSQEYQYQETQYF.

V usage is TRBV2 and J usage is TRBJ2-1; tentative D call: TRBD1 (5 bases). The CDR3 is 12 residues long. From germline, CDR1 is SNHLY and CDR2 FYNNEI. Trimming stripped 4 bases from V and 9 bases from J, with 10 bases between. As DNA, the CDR3 is TGTGCCAGCAGTGGGTTAGGGGTTGAGCAGTTCTTC. Translation: CASSGLGVEQFF.

The CDR3 protein is CASSKDRGEEKLFF. CDR3 nucleotide sequence: TGCGCCAGCAGCAAGGACAGGGGTGAGGAAAAACTGTTTTTT. The V gene is TRBV5-1, the J gene TRBJ1-4, with 9 bases aligning to TRBD1. The CDR3 is made up of 14 amino acids. V lost 4 bases to trimming and J lost 8 bases; unmatched junction nucleotides: 6. In germline, CDR1 is SGHRS, CDR2 YFSETQ. Looking up the rest from reference TRBV5-1 and TRBJ1-4 gives the full variable domain: KAGVTQTPRYLIKTRGQQVTLSCSPISGHRSVSWYQQTPGQGLQFLFEYFSETQRNKGNFPGRFSGRQFSNSRSEMNVSTLELGDSALYLCASSKDRGEEKLFFGSGTQLSVL.

The chain recombines TRBV28 with TRBJ1-1; D gene unclear. CDR3 length: 11 amino acids. V lost 6 bases to trimming and J lost 4 bases, with 6 bases between them. The V gene's germline CDR1 is MDHEN and CDR2 SYDVKM. CDR3 loop: CASRTSTEAFF. CDR3 bases: TGTGCCAGCAGGACAAGCACTGAAGCTTTCTTT.

The rearrangement links TRBV9 to TRBJ2-2; 8 bases are shared with TRBD1. The J segment lost 5 bases and the V segment lost 4 bases, leaving 13 bases of the junction unmatched. From germline, CDR1 is SGDLS and CDR2 YYNGEE. The CDR3 length is 17 residues. The CDR3 loop reads CASSPAVGQGVTGELFF. CDR3 nucleotides: TGTGCCAGCAGCCCAGCGGTCGGACAGGGCGTAACCGGGGAGCTGTTTTTT.

This chain joins TRBV25-1 and TRBJ2-7; D remains unclear. CDR1 MGHDK and CDR2 SYGVNS come from the germline V gene. The length of the CDR3 is 10 residues. V lost 3 bases, J lost 5 bases, and 2 bases lay in between. This chain's CDR3 is CASSDNEQYF. In DNA, the CDR3 is TGTGCCAGCAGTGATAACGAGCAGTACTTC.

J is TRBJ2-2 and V is TRBV5-1; TRBD1 matches at 12 bases. The CDR3 is 18 residues long. CDR1 SGHRS and CDR2 YFSETQ come from the germline V gene. V was pared by 2 bases and J by 6 bases, with 11 bases of the junction left unmatched. Here the CDR3 reads CASSLNPGTGGASGELFF. CDR3 coding DNA: TGCGCCAGCAGCTTAAACCCCGGGACAGGGGGCGCATCCGGGGAGCTGTTTTTT.

The V gene is TRBV3-1 (or the pseudogene TRBV3-2), the J gene TRBJ1-1; 7 nucleotides agree with TRBD1. Germline V gene sequence: CDR1 LGHDT, CDR2 YNNKEL (reference sequence). The CDR3 length is 14 residues. V dropped 4 bases and J dropped 2; count of bases not matched to a gene: 4. CDR3 DNA sequence: TGTGCCAGCAGCCGTGGACAGGATAACACTGAAGCTTTCTTT. Translation: CASSRGQDNTEAFF.

This clone was recorded a few times. This chain's CDR3 is CASSLGGHDSPQYF. The CDR3 coding sequence is TGTGCCAGCAGCTTAGGGGGACACGATTCGCCCCAGTACTTC. The genes are TRBV7-7 and TRBJ2-5; TRBD1 might be the D (6 bases). Germline CDR1 and CDR2: SSHAT and FNYEAQ (reference sequence). The CDR3 covers 14 residues. Trimming removed 1 base from V and 9 bases from J, with 15 bases in between. Using reference TRBV7-7 and TRBJ2-5 for the parts outside the CDR3, the full variable domain is GAGVSQSPRYKVTKRGQDVTLRCDPISSHATLYWYQQALGQGPEFLTYFNYEAQPDKSGLPSDRFSAERPEGSISTLTIQRTEQRDSAMYRCASSLGGHDSPQYFGPGTRLLVL.

The CDR3: CASSDRGLRTDTQYF. DNA of the CDR3: TGTGCCAGCAGTGACAGGGGGCTTCGCACAGATACGCAGTATTTT. The rearrangement links TRBV6-1 to TRBJ2-3, with 8 bases matching TRBD1. Unmatched junction bases numbered 3, after V lost 3 bases and J lost 1 base. There are 15 residues in the CDR3. Germline CDR1 reads MNHNS; CDR2 reads SASEGT.

V gene TRBV6-5 combines with J gene TRBJ1-1, with D hard to call. Trimming stripped 10 bases from V and 5 bases from J, with 14 bases between. The CDR3 has 12 amino acids. CDR1 is MNHEY and CDR2 is SVGAGI in the germline V gene. The DNA of the CDR3 is TGTGCCACCCACCGTGGCGGAACTGAAGCTTTCTTT. Protein product: CATHRGGTEAFF.

J is TRBJ2-1 and V is TRBV7-9; 7 nucleotides align to TRBD2. This CDR3 is built from 19 residues. The V segment lost 1 base and the J segment 3 bases; nucleotides outside the gene matches: 15. The germline gives CDR1 SEHNR, CDR2 FQNEAQ (reference sequence). The DNA of the CDR3 is TGTGCCAGCAGCTTAGTTGCGGGTCCCTTAGCGGGTTTCTACAATGAGCAGTTCTTC. It is translated as CASSLVAGPLAGFYNEQFF.

The chain uses TRBV11-3 and TRBJ1-1, with TRBD1 as a possible D gene (6 bases). The CDR3 is made up of 13 amino acids. The germline CDR1 and CDR2 sequences are SGHNT and YENEEA. Trimming stripped 4 bases from V and 1 base from J, with 7 bases between. The CDR3 bases are TGTGCCAGCAGCTCCAGGGGGAACACTGAAGCTTTCTTT. Translation: CASSSRGNTEAFF.

The V call is TRBV11-2, the J call TRBJ2-2; TRBD2 matches at 7 bases. With V trimmed by 5 bases and J by 8 bases, 8 bases remained unmatched. This CDR3 contains 14 residues. The germline CDR1 and CDR2 sequences are SGHAT and FQNNGV. CDR3 sequence reads: CASSTGGNPGELFF. The CDR3 region has the DNA TGTGCCAGCAGCACGGGGGGAAACCCAGGGGAGCTGTTTTTT.

This chain's CDR3 is CASSQVGTGGGPQHF. The CDR3 DNA reads TGTGCCAGCAGCCAAGTCGGGACTGGGGGTGGGCCCCAGCATTTT. V is TRBV3-1 (or the pseudogene TRBV3-2) and J is TRBJ1-5; D possibly corresponds to TRBD1 (5 bases). The CDR3 extends over 15 amino acids. Trimming removed 1 base at V and 9 bases at J, with 16 bases between. CDR1 LGHDT and CDR2 YNNKEL come from the germline V gene (reference sequence).